This T cell receptor beta chain was observed in a study of regulatory T cells in long-lasting Graves disease. Combining iRepertoire HTBI primers with Arm-PCR of CDR3 regions, the authors built TCR beta libraries. A single record per CDR3 protein comes from TCRdb applying MiXCR to the multiplex PCR reads. The profile covers about 660,000 distinct CDR3 sequences, with approximately 29% appearing a single time and roughly 46% taken by the ten largest. Time point denoted: persistent/refractory GD, antithyroid drugs over 5 years with positive TRAb. Making the TCR library involved RNA that had been extracted from PBMCs. As to this clonotype: Its antigen is not known.

Germline CDR1 is SGHRS and CDR2 is YFSETQ. The CDR3 has 17 residues. The V and J ends lost 1 base and 2 bases respectively, with 19 bases between them. Study-wide points: In persistent patients, shared public clonotypes (over 2,500) outnumbered those in new patients (about 1,000).

The chain has TRBV5-1 and TRBJ2-7, with a tentative D call TRBD2 (6 bases). The sample consisted of peripheral blood mononuclear cells (PBMCs), taken when the disease was refractory, from a patient treated with antithyroid drugs. The sequence was obtained from a female donor with Graves disease. This chain's CDR3 is CASSLPRRRDRTYEQYF. The CDR3, as DNA: TGCGCCAGCAGCTTGCCTCGTCGGAGGGATCGAACCTACGAGCAGTACTTC.